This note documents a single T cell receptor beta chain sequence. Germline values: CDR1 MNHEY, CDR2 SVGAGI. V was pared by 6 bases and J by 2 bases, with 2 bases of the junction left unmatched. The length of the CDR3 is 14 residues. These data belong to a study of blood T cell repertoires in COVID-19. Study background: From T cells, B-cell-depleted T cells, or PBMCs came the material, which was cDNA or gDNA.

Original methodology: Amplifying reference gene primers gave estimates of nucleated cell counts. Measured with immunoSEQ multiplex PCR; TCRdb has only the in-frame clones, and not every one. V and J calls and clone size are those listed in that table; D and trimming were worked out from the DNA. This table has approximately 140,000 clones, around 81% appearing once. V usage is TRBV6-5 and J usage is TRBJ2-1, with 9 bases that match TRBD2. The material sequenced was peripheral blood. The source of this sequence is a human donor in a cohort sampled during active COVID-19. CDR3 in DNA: TGTGCCAGCAGAAGACTAGCGGCCTACAATGAGCAGTTCTTC. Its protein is CASRRLAAYNEQFF.